In this sample, the clone carrying this T cell receptor (beta chain) turned up a few times. Its antigen is still unknown. The data belong to a study of CD8 T cells in ankylosing spondylitis. With molecular barcodes, quantitative 5'-RACE was used to make the TCR beta libraries. TCRdb re-called the 5' RACE reads with MiXCR, one entry per CDR3 protein. The table has almost 400,000 distinct CDR3 sequences, 20% to 25% seen once. The CDR3 spans 18 residues. Germline CDR1 SGHRS, CDR2 YFSETQ. V was pared by 1 base and J by 6 bases, with 24 bases between. General study results and limits: Disease-linked clones proved CD8+ and comparatively uncommon in peripheral blood. A motif of fewer than ten highly homologous TCR beta variants was seen as apparently characteristic of ankylosing spondylitis blood. Several of the motif variants were reported before in synovial fluid and blood from reactive arthritis.

The chain recombines TRBV5-1 with TRBJ2-3, with no clear D. The origin of this receptor is a male donor with ankylosing spondylitis. The specimen was blood, either unsorted or a sorted T cell fraction (not recorded which). The CDR3 sequence: CASSLKIHGRTSRDTQYF. The CDR3 nucleotides read TGCGCCAGCAGCTTGAAGATCCACGGCCGGACCTCCAGGGATACGCAGTATTTT.